The 9 T cell receptor beta chains reported below all come from one sample, sequenced in a study of T cells in Graves' hyperthyroidism and ophthalmopathy. Researchers amplified the TCR beta CDR3 regions from RNA transcripts. Carried out on the TCR CDR3, a first-round RT-PCR used the HTBI primer set. Using its own MiXCR run on the multiplex PCR reads, TCRdb lists one record per CDR3 protein. The table lists under 350,000 distinct CDR3 sequences, roughly 18% of them singletons. Input material: blood. These receptors were taken from a woman in her 50s with Graves' hyperthyroidism.

The chain joins TRBV25-1 to TRBJ2-1; possibly TRBD2 for D (6 bases). CDR1 and CDR2 from the germline V gene are MGHDK and SYGVNS. The germline V and J ends were trimmed by 8 bases and 2 bases, with 13 bases remaining between them. This CDR3 contains 14 residues. The CDR3 is CASAGTPAYNEQFF. For the CDR3, the DNA is TGTGCCAGCGCCGGGACTCCCGCCTACAATGAGCAGTTCTTC.

In its sample, this clonotype was seen many times. The chain is built from TRBV29-1 and TRBJ1-1; D is ambiguous. Germline V gene sequence: CDR1 SQVTM, CDR2 ANQGSEA. V lost 3 bases, J lost 3 bases, and 8 bases lay in between. This CDR3 contains 12 residues. This CDR3 is CSVEGGDTEAFF. CDR3 coding DNA: TGCAGCGTTGAGGGTGGGGACACTGAAGCTTTCTTT.

This clonotype has at least ten counts. The chain has TRBV11-2 and TRBJ2-5; D gene unclear. The CDR3 runs 12 residues. Germline V gene data show CDR1 as SGHAT and CDR2 as FQNNGV. V lost 1 base to trimming and J lost 5 bases, with 5 bases between them. The CDR3 protein is CASSLGFETQYF. CDR3 sequence (DNA): TGTGCCAGCAGCTTAGGGTTCGAGACCCAGTACTTC. Full variable domain (missing parts from reference TRBV11-2 and TRBJ2-5): EAGVAQSPRYKIIEKRQSVAFWCNPISGHATLYWYQQILGQGPKLLIQFQNNGVVDDSQLPKDRFSAERLKGVDSTLKIQPAKLEDSAVYLCASSLGFETQYFGPGTRLLVL.

The table lists this clonotype with many counts. The gene calls are TRBV28 and TRBJ2-1, with TRBD2 identical over 12 bases. The CDR3 is made up of 15 amino acids. Germline-derived CDR1 and CDR2 are MDHEN and SYDVKM. Trimming at V came to 7 bases and at J to 6 bases, leaving 7 bases not matched to a gene. The CDR3 DNA reads TGTGCCAGCAACGGTCCGGGACTAGCGGGCAATGAGCAGTTCTTC. Encoded protein: CASNGPGLAGNEQFF.

This clonotype was picked up a small number of times. CDR3 DNA sequence: TGCGCCAGTCCCCCCACTAGCGGGGGGCCATACAATGAGCAGTTCTTC. Translated: CASPPTSGGPYNEQFF. This sequence joins TRBV5-1 and TRBJ2-1; 12 nucleotides align to TRBD2. The V gene's germline CDR1 is SGHRS and CDR2 YFSETQ. V shed 8 bases, J shed 4 bases, and the junction held 10 bases outside the gene matches. The CDR3 extends over 16 amino acids.

Concerning this clonotype itself: This may stem from a read error, because a much larger clone lies one nucleotide away. No conserved phenylalanine or tryptophan is present at the end of the CDR3, so a read error is the likely explanation. The chain uses TRBV6-5 and TRBJ2-7, with 12 bases that match TRBD2. Germline V gene lookup returns CDR1 MNHEY and CDR2 SVGAGI. The V and J ends lost 4 bases and 7 bases, in that order; junction bases with no gene match: 17. The CDR3 totals 18 residues. CDR3 sequence: CASSSYRLGLAGRVEQYL. The CDR3 bases are TGTGCCAGCAGTTCGTATCGGTTAGGACTAGCGGGACGTGTTGAGCAGTACCTC.

Turning to this clonotype: This CDR3 is missing its conserved last phenylalanine or tryptophan, likely due to a read error. V usage is TRBV3-1 and J usage is TRBJ2-1; D is uncertain. Germline values: CDR1 LGHDT, CDR2 YNNKEL (reference sequence). The CDR3 totals 12 residues. V was pared by 8 bases and J by 6 bases, with 11 bases between. The DNA for the CDR3 is TGTGCCAGCCGCTCACCTGCCAATGAGCAGTTCTCC. It translates to CASRSPANEQFS.

The V and J genes are TRBV7-9 and TRBJ1-6, with 7 bases lining up with TRBD1. The germline V gene encodes CDR1 SEHNR and CDR2 FQNEAQ (reference sequence). Trimming took 4 bases from V and 14 from J; bases not matched to a gene: 8. There are 13 residues in the CDR3. In DNA, the CDR3 is TGTGCCAGCAGCTATACAGGGGCGCCGTCCCTCCACTTT. Residues: CASSYTGAPSLHF.

This clonotype was detected ten times or more. The rearrangement joins TRBV20-1 to TRBJ2-3; D is perhaps TRBD2 (5 bases). The ends were cut back, 3 bases at V and 2 bases at J, with 12 bases in the middle. CDR3 length: 14 amino acids. CDR1 is DFQATT, CDR2 SNEGSKA, per germline (reference sequence). The CDR3 coding sequence is TGCAGTGCTAGGAAGCTAGCTCTCACAGATACGCAGTATTTT. This gives the protein CSARKLALTDTQYF.